The text below deals with one TCR beta chain. The clone's antigen remains unknown. Base qualities are not provided; no much larger clone lies one nucleotide away. CDR1 and CDR2, per the germline V gene, are SGHAT and FQNNGV. The CDR3 runs 17 residues from the cysteine to the phenylalanine. The DNA shown is the 51-base CDR3, in frame from base 1. V trim: 0 bases; J trim: 6 bases; unmatched bases: 4. In Seattle, one collaborating source enrolled patients while the infection was active and tracked those patients longitudinally over the course of disease. Collaborating institutions collected whole blood in K2EDTA tubes following their own protocols. For TCRbeta analysis, collaborators shipped samples as frozen whole blood, isolated PBMCs, or DNA extracted from either of those sample types. These data are taken from a study of blood T cell repertoires in COVID-19 (TCRdb year 2020). Background for the entire study: Collaborator samples came from the United States, Italy and Spain and covered acute and convalescent phases of COVID-19. The prospective study material was composed of cDNA or gDNA derived from T cells, B-cell-depleted T cells, or PBMCs. Subjects who had been exposed to COVID-19, were actively infected with it, or had recovered from it provided the deeply sampled blood TCRbeta repertoires that made up the dataset. The repertoires were released in a freely available public database intended as a resource for research on the immune response to SARS-CoV-2. The samples were drawn from the first 160 participants of the ongoing ImmuneRACE study and from over a thousand subjects provided by 6 global collaborators. A de-identified subject ID, COVID-19 status, age in years and sex were almost always included in the sample metadata. HLA class I and class II types, where available, came from metadata supplied by the sample provider rather than from assay-based typing.

The immunoSEQ Assay, a bias-controlled multiplex PCR, was used to amplify TCRbeta CDR3 regions from genomic DNA. As for the authors' bioinformatics: The number of nucleated cells in each sample was estimated from the amplification of reference gene primers within the assay. To quantify the absolute abundance of each unique TCRbeta CDR3 rearrangement, sequence reads were collapsed and filtered. For each sample, productive Simpson clonality was calculated as the square root of Simpson's diversity index across productive rearrangements. The table comes from immuneACCESS by way of TCRdb, which keeps in-frame sequences with V and J called. Part of the clones is missing from these tables; in studies checked, under half for an unresolved V gene and the rest for unknown reasons. For V, J and clone size, that table is used; D and trimming come from the DNA. The sample table holds over 200,000 clones, of which approximately 90% were seen once. The ten largest account for approximately 2.4% of the sample.

What the study reported, not specific to this receptor: Clinical and demographic metadata were provided uncurated, with the amount varying by source and participant.

The rearrangement combines TRBV11-2 with TRBJ2-1; 14 central bases correspond to TRBD2. The TCR was taken from a man aged 25-45 years with COVID-19, enrolled during active disease. Sequencing was carried out using peripheral blood. CDR3 region: CASSLEGLAGVGNEQFF. Read as DNA, the sequence is TGTGCCAGCAGCTTAGAGGGACTAGCGGGAGTAGGCAATGAGCAGTTCTTC.